The 22 T cell receptor beta chains in this list originate from one sample, sequenced in a study of cytotoxic CD8 clonotypes in ibrutinib-treated CLL (dated by TCRdb to about 2021). The library was generated by the immunoSEQ multiplex PCR assay. TCRdb stores this immuneACCESS table with in-frame sequences only. Part of the clones is absent; in the studies checked, under half of the shortfall reflects unresolved V genes, and no reason is known for the rest. A total of around 60,000 clones appear in this sample, roughly 70% of them only once. Around 42% of the sample lies in the top ten. The intended sense of this specimen's time point label: about twelve months on ibrutinib. The starting material was PBMCs, obtained after 12 months of ibrutinib treatment. The receptor source for this set is a human donor with chronic lymphocytic leukemia.

This clone was seen a single time. The chain employs TRBV27 and TRBJ2-7; no clear D. Trimming stripped 4 bases from V and 3 bases from J, with 10 bases between. Germline V gives CDR1 MNHEY, CDR2 SMNVEV (reference sequence). This CDR3 is built from 13 residues. CDR3 coding DNA: TGTGCCAGCAGTTCTTGGCCGAACTACGAGCAGTACTTC. Its translation is CASSSWPNYEQYF.

This clone was counted once. This chain joins TRBV5-4 and TRBJ2-4; no clear D gene. Deletions cut 0 bases from V and 3 bases from J, with 7 bases between. CDR1 is SGHNT, CDR2 YYREEE, per germline (reference sequence). The CDR3 is 14 amino acids. The CDR3 here is CASSLAGFKNIQYF. In nucleotides, the CDR3 is TGTGCCAGCAGCTTGGCAGGTTTCAAAAACATTCAGTACTTC.

This rearrangement joins TRBV9 to TRBJ1-5; TRBD1 aligns across 7 bases. Germline V gene sequence: CDR1 SGDLS, CDR2 YYNGEE. Unmatched junction bases numbered 6, after V lost 3 bases and J lost 6 bases. This CDR3 has 14 amino acids. The CDR3 nucleotides are TGTGCCAGCAGCGGCAGCCAGGGGGGTCAGCCCCAGCATTTT. Its protein is CASSGSQGGQPQHF.

The table lists this clone with a count of one. This probably arose from a read error, given a far larger clone one base away. Distinct nucleotide sequences in the sample also encode this CDR3. The J gene is TRBJ1-2, the V gene TRBV9; D uncertain. Germline loops: CDR1 SGDLS, CDR2 YYNGEE. The CDR3 sequence is 15 residues long. The V end lost 4 bases, the J end lost 2 bases, and 15 bases lay between the germline ends. The CDR3 nucleotides read TGTGCCAGCAGCCCACAAATCGGTGGAAACTATGGCTACACCTTC. It translates to CASSPQIGGNYGYTF.

A few counts support this clone. The rearrangement links TRBV10-3 to TRBJ1-1; weak D call: TRBD1 (5 bases). CDR3 length: 11 residues. Trimming took off 8 bases at V and 7 bases at J, with 11 bases between the two ends. Germline V gene sequence: CDR1 ENHRY, CDR2 SYGVKD. For the CDR3, the DNA is TGTGCCATCCGAGCACAGGATGAAGCTTTCTTT. Amino acids: CAIRAQDEAFF.

This clone has just one count. V and J are TRBV5-1 and TRBJ2-2; a possible D gene is TRBD1 (6 bases). Germline V gene data show CDR1 as SGHRS and CDR2 as YFSETQ. The CDR3 runs to 19 residues. Trimming shortened V by 0 bases and J by 1 base, and 19 bases separated the two germline ends. The CDR3 reads CASSLVYQGIGLNTGELFF. The CDR3 bases are TGCGCCAGCAGCTTGGTCTACCAGGGGATTGGGCTGAACACCGGGGAGCTGTTTTTT.

The chain joins TRBV28 to TRBJ2-7; D is uncertain. Germline loops: CDR1 MDHEN, CDR2 SYDVKM. The CDR3 has 14 amino acids. Trimming pared 6 bases from V and 0 bases from J, leaving 12 bases between. The CDR3 loop is CASRPHPSSYEQYF. The CDR3 DNA reads as TGTGCCAGCAGACCCCATCCAAGCTCCTACGAGCAGTACTTC.

The V call is TRBV11-2, the J call TRBJ2-3; D gene uncertain. CDR1 is SGHAT, CDR2 FQNNGV, per germline. The CDR3 extends over 15 amino acids. V shed 2 bases and J shed 0 bases, with 9 bases lying between them. In DNA form, the CDR3 reads TGTGCCAGCAGCTTACTCGCGGCGAGCACAGATACGCAGTATTTT. Amino acid sequence: CASSLLAASTDTQYF.

The chain joins TRBV7-9 to TRBJ1-1; a possible D gene is TRBD1 (5 bases). The ends were cut back, 4 bases at V and 7 bases at J, with 13 bases in the middle. Germline V lookup: CDR1 SEHNR, CDR2 FQNEAQ (reference sequence). This CDR3 is built from 13 residues. The CDR3 nucleotides are TGTGCCAGCAGCTCAGCCCCAGGGAGTGAAGCTTTCTTT. Its protein is CASSSAPGSEAFF.

The chain joins TRBV11-2 to TRBJ2-7, with 10 positions matching TRBD2. Trimming cost V 4 bases and J 1 base; bases outside gene matches: 10. The CDR3 is 17 amino acids. Germline CDR1 reads SGHAT; CDR2 reads FQNNGV. The CDR3 loop reads CASSSVRTSGSSYEQYF. CDR3 coding DNA: TGTGCCAGCAGCTCCGTTCGGACTAGCGGCTCATCCTACGAGCAGTACTTC.

The rearrangement joins TRBV18 to TRBJ2-5, with D possibly matching TRBD2 (6 bases). The CDR3 has 12 amino acids. Trimming cost V 6 bases and J 7 bases, with 12 bases left between them. Per germline, CDR1 KGHSH and CDR2 LQKENI. The CDR3 loop reads CASSSSEGTQYF. CDR3 DNA sequence: TGTGCCAGCTCCTCCTCGGAGGGGACCCAGTACTTC.

The chain couples TRBV6-5 to TRBJ2-5, with D hard to call. The CDR3 runs 12 residues. Trimming removed 0 bases from V and 5 bases from J, with 4 bases in between. Germline loops: CDR1 MNHEY, CDR2 SVGAGI. DNA of the CDR3: TGTGCCAGCAGTTACTCGGGTGAGACCCAGTACTTC. It codes for CASSYSGETQYF.

This rearrangement joins TRBV4-3 to TRBJ2-3; 12 bases map to TRBD2. J was trimmed by 2 bases and V by 0 bases; bases with no gene match: 15. This CDR3 contains 21 residues. Germline V gives CDR1 LGHNA, CDR2 YSLEER. The CDR3 bases are TGCGCCAGCAGCCAAGATACCGGACTAGCGGGAACAGGGGCCTCCACAGATACGCAGTATTTT. The encoded protein is CASSQDTGLAGTGASTDTQYF.

This chain links TRBV28 with TRBJ2-7; D is unclear. Trimming took off 6 bases at V and 0 bases at J, with 18 bases between the two ends. The CDR3 length is 16 residues. CDR1 is MDHEN and CDR2 is SYDVKM in the germline V gene. CDR3 sequence (DNA): TGTGCCAGCAGCCTTCCCACAACACCGAGCTCCTACGAGCAGTACTTC. This codes for CASSLPTTPSSYEQYF.

The V and J genes are TRBV6-5 and TRBJ1-1; D gene ambiguous. Germline CDR1 is MNHEY and CDR2 is SVGAGI. The CDR3 has 15 residues. Trimming left V 0 bases short and J 5 bases short, with 13 bases between. CDR3: CASSYSSGPLTEAFF. The CDR3 DNA follows: TGTGCCAGCAGTTACTCAAGTGGGCCGTTAACTGAAGCTTTCTTT.

This clone was seen repeatedly, ten times or more. The CDR3 sequence: CASSPGPRQPQHF. The CDR3 DNA is TGTGCCAGCAGCCCGGGACCTCGGCAGCCCCAGCATTTT. The chain links TRBV28 to TRBJ1-5; D may be TRBD1 (5 bases). The germline gives CDR1 MDHEN, CDR2 SYDVKM. The CDR3 sequence is 13 residues long. Trimming removed 6 bases from V and 7 bases from J, with 13 bases in between. The variable domain in full, with the rest retrieved from reference TRBV28 and TRBJ1-5, is DVKVTQSSRYLVKRTGEKVFLECVQDMDHENMFWYRQDPGLGLRLIYFSYDVKMKEKGDIPEGYSVSREKKERFSLILESASTNQTSMYLCASSPGPRQPQHFGDGTRLSIL.

The genes are TRBV11-2 and TRBJ2-1, with 10 positions matching TRBD1. Trimming removed 5 bases from V and 8 bases from J; junction bases left unmatched: 6. This CDR3 is 14 amino acids long. Germline assignment: CDR1 SGHAT and CDR2 FQNNGV. The CDR3 region has the DNA TGTGCCAGCAGCCCTCGGACAGGGGGGTATGAGCAGTTCTTC. It specifies CASSPRTGGYEQFF.

The chain employs TRBV4-2 and TRBJ2-3; 10 nucleotides match TRBD2. This CDR3 has 19 residues. Germline V CDR1 and CDR2: LGHNA, YNFKEQ. V was clipped by 4 bases and J by 3 bases; unmatched bases: 16. The CDR3 loop is CASSLLTSGSTMGTDTQYF. CDR3 bases: TGTGCCAGCAGCCTCTTGACTAGCGGGTCAACTATGGGAACAGATACGCAGTATTTT.

This sequence joins TRBV18 and TRBJ2-1; tentatively, D is TRBD1 or TRBD2 (5 bases each). V gave up 1 base and J gave up 1 base, with 11 bases separating them. The CDR3 spans 16 residues. Germline CDR1 is KGHSH and CDR2 is LQKENI. CDR3: CASSPRDLTSYNEQFF. The CDR3 DNA reads as TGTGCCAGCTCACCACGGGACCTCACTTCCTACAATGAGCAGTTCTTC. Together with reference TRBV18 and TRBJ2-1, the CDR3 gives the full variable domain: NAGVMQNPRHLVRRRGQEARLRCSPMKGHSHVYWYRQLPEEGLKFMVYLQKENIIDESGMPKERFSAEFPKEGPSILRIQQVVRGDSAAYFCASSPRDLTSYNEQFFGPGTRLTVL.

The chain couples TRBV4-1 to TRBJ2-7; the D gene is possibly TRBD2 (6 bases). The CDR3 runs to 15 residues. The germline CDR1 and CDR2 sequences are MGHRA and YSYEKL. The V end lost 0 bases, the J end lost 3 bases, and 12 bases lay between the germline ends. CDR3 region: CASSQDSGSGYEQYF. In DNA, the CDR3 is TGCGCCAGCAGCCAAGATTCCGGGAGTGGCTACGAGCAGTACTTC.

The V and J genes are TRBV13 and TRBJ2-7; a weak D match, TRBD2 (5 bases). The V gene lost 3 bases and the J gene lost 4 bases, with 10 bases spanning the gap. This CDR3 spans 13 amino acids. The germline V gene encodes CDR1 PRHDT and CDR2 FYEKMQ (reference sequence). The CDR3 here is CASSLPGIYEQYF. The CDR3 coding sequence is TGTGCCAGCAGCTTGCCCGGGATATACGAGCAGTACTTC.

The chain uses TRBV7-9 and TRBJ2-2; no clear D. The CDR3 spans 14 residues. Germline assignment: CDR1 SEHNR and CDR2 FQNEAQ (reference sequence). Trimming pared 0 bases from V and 4 bases from J, leaving 6 bases between. The CDR3 reads CASSLATSTGELFF. CDR3 nucleotide sequence: TGTGCCAGCAGCTTAGCGACGAGCACCGGGGAGCTGTTTTTT.